This is a list of T cell receptor beta chains from one sample in a study of T cell changes during pregnancy in multiple sclerosis. Only in-frame clones appear in the TCRdb table, and some are missing; sequencing was by immunoSEQ multiplex PCR. The profile shows tens of thousands of clones, roughly 92% of them singletons. The specimen comprised CD4+ T cells from peripheral blood mononuclear cells, sampled in the third trimester of pregnancy. These TCRs come from a female donor with multiple sclerosis, enrolled in a pregnancy study. Each CDR3 is given with its conserved first and last residue. Each record gives: J gene, D gene, V gene, CDR3 DNA, CDR3 protein. D genes are given only for firm matches.

TRBJ2-2 . TRBV25-1 TGTGCCAGCACTAGCTTGTTCGCCGGGGAGCTGTTTTTT CASTSLFAGELFF
TRBJ2-2 . TRBV7-8 TGTGCCAGCAGCTTAGACAGTAACACCGGGGAGCTGTTTTTT CASSLDSNTGELFF
TRBJ2-1 TRBD1 TRBV27 TGTGCCAGCAGTTGGACAGGGGTCAATGAGCAGTTCTTC CASSWTGVNEQFF
TRBJ2-7 . TRBV6-1 TGTGCCATTAGAGTTCCCCCCTCCGAGCAGTACTTC CAIRVPPSEQYF
TRBJ2-2 TRBD1 TRBV5-1 TGCGCCAGCAGGAAAGGACAGGGGGACACCGGGGAGCTGTTTTTT CASRKGQGDTGELFF
TRBJ1-3 . TRBV7-2 TGTGCCAGCAGCATGGCCAGGGACTCTGGAAACACCATATATTTT CASSMARDSGNTIYF
TRBJ1-2 TRBD1 TRBV7-9 TGTGCCAGCAGCTTAGGTACCAGGGGGCGCTATGGCTACACCTTC CASSLGTRGRYGYTF
TRBJ1-2 . TRBV4-3 TGCGCCAGCAGCCGCAGTACCCCTAACTATGGCTACACCTTC CASSRSTPNYGYTF
TRBJ1-3 . TRBV5-5 TGTGCCAGCAGCTTGGCTTCAGGAGGAAACACCATATATTTT CASSLASGGNTIYF
TRBJ2-7 . TRBV18 TGTGCCAGCTCTAACTTGGGGGCCGGGATCTCCTACGAGCAGTACTTC CASSNLGAGISYEQYF